This TCR beta chain stems from a study of shared clonotypes between healthy human individuals. Clones were read by immunoSEQ multiplex PCR, and TCRdb kept only the in-frame ones, dropping some. The table shows approximately 2.3 million clones, with over 85% occurring only once. Subsets obtained from CD4+ cells comprised CD45RA+ naive and CD45RA-negative memory cells. On this clone: Its antigen remains unknown.

Germline lookup yields CDR1 SGHTS and CDR2 YDEGEE. V was pared by 4 bases and J by 4 bases, with 6 bases of the junction left unmatched. This CDR3 contains 15 residues. Overall study results and limits: Lower generation probabilities were found for non-shared clonotypes than for those shared by all four donors. The sole specimen, blood, was sampled, and tissue repertoires likely differ.

The sequenced sample was naive CD4+ T cells from PBMCs. As for subset: CD45RA+ positively selected. This receptor was obtained from a man aged 18 to 35 in good health. Some clones in this sample may be carry-over from other donors' samples. This chain uses TRBV5-8 with TRBJ2-1; 9 bases are a match to TRBD2. The CDR3 is CASSPGLALYNEQFF. CDR3 in DNA: TGTGCCAGCAGCCCAGGACTAGCGCTATACAATGAGCAGTTCTTC.